This T cell receptor beta chain stems from a study of control samples from healthy donors and cancer patients. This clone was seen only once. Measured with immunoSEQ multiplex PCR; TCRdb has only the in-frame clones, and not every one. The sample includes around 13,000 clones, around 79% of them seen just once. This CDR3 is 14 amino acids long. Germline-derived CDR1 and CDR2 are LNHNV and YYDKDF (reference sequence). Trimming shortened V by 0 bases and J by 6 bases, and 11 bases separated the two germline ends. The chain uses TRBV15 and TRBJ1-2; possibly TRBD1 for D (5 bases). The specimen sequenced was formalin-fixed, paraffin-embedded tissue. This receptor was taken from a male donor with melanoma. The CDR3 DNA sequence: TGTGCCACCAGCAGAGATCTCAGGGTCGATGGCTACACCTTC. Amino acid sequence: CATSRDLRVDGYTF.